One T cell receptor (beta chain) is described in this entry. TCRdb recomputed calls from the RACE reads with MiXCR, one row per CDR3 protein. The table lists more than 70,000 distinct CDR3 sequences, more than 9% of them singletons. V was shortened by 3 bases and J by 2 bases, with 14 bases between the two germline ends. Germline CDR1 is KGHSH and CDR2 is LQKENI. The CDR3 consists of 16 residues. Time point denoted: patch test 2, 6 weeks after DPC sensitization. The sample's treatment: therapeutic diphenylcyclopropenone sensitization with weekly scalp DPC. This specimen belongs to a study of human T cells and chemical hapten exposure. Study background: Alopecia areata, totalis or universalis affected patients who were mostly female.

Specimen: whole blood, collected in connection with sensitization to the hapten diphenylcyclopropenone (DPC). V gene TRBV18 combines with J gene TRBJ1-3; tentatively, D is TRBD1 (5 bases). The sequence was collected from a man in his late teens or twenties with alopecia areata. Some clones in this sample may be carry-over from other donors' samples. In DNA, the CDR3 is TGTGCCAGCTCACCGTCGACAGAGCGGACTGGAAACACCATATATTTT. It codes for CASSPSTERTGNTIYF.